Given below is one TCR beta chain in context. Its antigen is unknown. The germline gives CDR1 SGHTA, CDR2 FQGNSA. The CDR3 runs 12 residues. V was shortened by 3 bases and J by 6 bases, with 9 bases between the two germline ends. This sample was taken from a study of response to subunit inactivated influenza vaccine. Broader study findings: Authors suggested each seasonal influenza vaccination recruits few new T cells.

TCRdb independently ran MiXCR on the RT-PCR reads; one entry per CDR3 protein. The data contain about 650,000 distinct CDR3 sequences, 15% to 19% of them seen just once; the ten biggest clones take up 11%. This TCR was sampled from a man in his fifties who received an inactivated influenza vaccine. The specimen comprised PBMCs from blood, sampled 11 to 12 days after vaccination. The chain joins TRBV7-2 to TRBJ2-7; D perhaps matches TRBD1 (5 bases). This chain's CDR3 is CASSFNTGEQYF. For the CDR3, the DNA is TGTGCCAGCAGCTTCAACACAGGCGAGCAGTACTTC.